A single sample is the source of the 8 T cell receptor beta chains below, sequenced in a study of shared clonotypes between healthy human individuals. Produced via immunoSEQ multiplex PCR; TCRdb's table is partial and in-frame only. The sample shows 2 million to 3 million clones, roughly 93% of them seen only once. Sequencing used naive CD4+ T cells from PBMCs. Subset denoted: CD45RA+ positively selected. These receptors came from a man aged 18-30 years in good health. Some clones in this sample may be carry-over from other donors' samples.

V gene TRBV6-6 combines with J gene TRBJ2-7; a possible D gene is TRBD2 (6 bases). The CDR3 has 15 amino acids. From germline, CDR1 is MNHNY and CDR2 SVGAGI (reference sequence). V lost 4 bases and J lost 7, with 20 bases in between. CDR3 residues: CASSSFVGGGREQYF. The CDR3 nucleotides are TGTGCCAGCAGTTCTTTCGTGGGAGGTGGGAGGGAGCAGTACTTC.

The rearrangement uses TRBV4-2 and TRBJ1-5; the D gene is possibly TRBD1 (6 bases). The length of the CDR3 is 16 residues. The germline gives CDR1 LGHNA, CDR2 YNFKEQ. V was clipped by 3 bases and J by 2 bases, with 14 bases between them. In nucleotides, the CDR3 is TGTGCCAGCAGCCAGCTCGGGGGCGTCGGCAATCAGCCCCAGCATTTT. Its translation is CASSQLGGVGNQPQHF.

This chain uses TRBV9 with TRBJ2-1; D gene unclear. CDR1 is SGDLS, CDR2 YYNGEE, per germline. Trimming left V 1 base short and J 0 bases short, with 11 bases between. The CDR3 sequence is 16 residues long. CDR3 region: CASSVSLVSSYNEQFF. The CDR3, as DNA: TGTGCCAGCAGCGTAAGCCTTGTGAGCTCCTACAATGAGCAGTTCTTC.

This chain connects TRBV28 to TRBJ1-2; no clear D gene. Per the germline V gene, CDR1 is MDHEN and CDR2 is SYDVKM. The CDR3 runs 15 residues. Trimming took off 1 base at V and 0 bases at J, with 9 bases between the two ends. The CDR3 loop reads CASSLLAASNYGYTF. The CDR3 DNA follows: TGTGCCAGCAGTTTATTGGCAGCCTCTAACTATGGCTACACCTTC.

The CDR3 region has the DNA TGTGCCAGCAGCGAGCGACTAGCGGGAGATTGGTTGGGCCTCTACGAGCAGTACTTC. Its translation is CASSERLAGDWLGLYEQYF. The gene calls are TRBV11-2 and TRBJ2-7, with 12 bases aligning to TRBD2. The CDR3 loop spans 19 amino acids. Trimming took 5 bases from V and 3 from J; bases not matched to a gene: 17. Germline CDR1 reads SGHAT; CDR2 reads FQNNGV. The variable domain in full, completed from reference TRBV11-2 and TRBJ2-7, reads EAGVAQSPRYKIIEKRQSVAFWCNPISGHATLYWYQQILGQGPKLLIQFQNNGVVDDSQLPKDRFSAERLKGVDSTLKIQPAKLEDSAVYLCASSERLAGDWLGLYEQYFGPGTRLTVT.

This clone was seen a single time. Other DNA sequences in this sample translate to the same CDR3. The chain links TRBV5-1 to TRBJ2-5; D gene unclear. Trimming took off 4 bases at V and 2 bases at J, with 6 bases between the two ends. CDR3 length: 12 residues. Germline CDR1 is SGHRS and CDR2 is YFSETQ. The CDR3 region has the DNA TGCGCCAGCAGCCCGGATCAAGAGACCCAGTACTTC. It codes for CASSPDQETQYF.

Comments on this clone: Mismatch with germline at one junction end may stem from a read error. The gene calls are TRBV2 and TRBJ2-1, with 13 nucleotides matching TRBD2. Germline-derived CDR1 and CDR2 are SNHLY and FYNNEI. The CDR3 runs to 16 residues. Written as DNA, the CDR3 is TGTGCGAGCAGCTTACTGGGACTAGCGGGAACCTATGAGCAGTTCTTC. Residues: CASSLLGLAGTYEQFF.

The chain combines TRBV28 with TRBJ1-4; 9 bases are a match to TRBD1. V lost 6 bases, J lost 11 bases, and 10 bases stayed unmatched. CDR3 length equals 14 residues. Looked up from germline, CDR1 is MDHEN and CDR2 is SYDVKM. CDR3 nucleotide sequence: TGTGCCAGCAGAGGACAGGGGTCATCCCCGAAACTGTTTTTT. Protein: CASRGQGSSPKLFF.